A selection of T cell receptor beta chains follows, all from one sample in a study of read filtering for tumor transcriptome and immune sequencing. MiXCR, run by TCRdb on the reads, gives a single entry per CDR3 protein. The sample has around 130,000 distinct CDR3 sequences, over 10% seen once. The specimen was a population of CD138-negative cells sorted from bone marrow. These receptors were collected from a donor at least 40 years old with multiple myeloma. Both conserved end residues are part of each CDR3. The D gene is left open where the match is weak. Rows may omit the clone size; those that give it use once, few, many or a size class.

D | J | V | size | DNA | CDR3
TRBD2 | TRBJ2-1 | TRBV20-1 | many | TGCAGTGCTAGAGCTAGCGGGAGGGCGGGAGAGCAGTTCTTC | CSARASGRAGEQFF
TRBD1 | TRBJ2-1 | TRBV20-1 | many | TGCAGTGCTTTCACCGGGACAGGGCTCAAAGGGTCCTACAATGAGCAGTTCTTC | CSAFTGTGLKGSYNEQFF
NA | TRBJ2-3 | TRBV27 | many | TGTGCCAGCAGCCGCGGGGACAGCACAGATACGCAGTATTTT | CASSRGDSTDTQYF
NA | TRBJ2-5 | TRBV7-7 | many | TGTGCTAGCAGCCTACTTGGGGGGACAGCGGGCGAGACCCAGTACTTC | CASSLLGGTAGETQYF
NA | TRBJ1-4 | TRBV19 | many | TGTGCCAGTAGTCCAGGGAAAGCAACTAATGAAAAACTGTTTTTT | CASSPGKATNEKLFF
NA | TRBJ2-2 | TRBV6-1 | NA | TGTGCCAGCAGTAGACGACTAGGGTCGAACACCGGGGAGCTGTTTTTT | CASSRRLGSNTGELFF
NA | TRBJ2-3 | TRBV7-9 | few | TGTGCCAGCAGCATCGGACAGAGCACAGATACGCAGTATTTT | CASSIGQSTDTQYF
NA | TRBJ1-1 | TRBV30 | many | TGTGCCTGGAGAAGGGGACTAAACACTGAAGCTTTCTTT | CAWRRGLNTEAFF
NA | TRBJ2-2 | TRBV7-3 | many | TGTGCCAGCAGCTCAGGACGTGACACCGGGGAGCTGTTTTTT | CASSSGRDTGELFF
TRBD2 | TRBJ2-1 | TRBV19 | many | TGTGCCAGTAGTCCACGCCCCACTAGCGCGGGAACATCCTACAATGAGCAGTTCTTC | CASSPRPTSAGTSYNEQFF
NA | TRBJ1-3 | TRBV11-2 | NA | TGTGCCAGCAGCTTTATAGGGATTTCTGGAAACACCATATATTTT | CASSFIGISGNTIYF
TRBD1 | TRBJ2-5 | TRBV30 | many | TGTGCCTGGAGTGACATGACAGGGAGAGAGACCCAGTACTTC | CAWSDMTGRETQYF
NA | TRBJ1-1 | TRBV12-3/TRBV12-4 | many | TGTGCCAGCAGTTTAGCTGACAGGCTGAACACTGAAGCTTTCTTT | CASSLADRLNTEAFF
TRBD1 | TRBJ1-2 | TRBV29-1 | many | TGCAGCGTCGACGGACAGGGGGCAGATGGCTACACCTTC | CSVDGQGADGYTF
NA | TRBJ1-1 | TRBV29-1 | many | TGCAGCGTTGCCCCAGGGAACACTGAAGCTTTCTTT | CSVAPGNTEAFF
NA | TRBJ2-3 | TRBV29-1 | many | TGCAGCGTTGAAGACTACGACACAGATACGCAGTATTTT | CSVEDYDTDTQYF
NA | TRBJ1-1 | TRBV5-6 | NA | TGTGCCAGCAGCTTATCGACCTCGGGGTTCACTGGAGCTTTCTTT | CASSLSTSGFTGAFF
NA | TRBJ2-3 | TRBV5-1 | many | TGCGCCAGCAGCATATTGCCGGGACAAAGAACCGATACGCAGTATTTT | CASSILPGQRTDTQYF
NA | TRBJ2-3 | TRBV29-1 | NA | TGCGGCGTGACAGCGGGCACAGATACGCAGTATTTT | CGVTAGTDTQYF
TRBD1 | TRBJ1-1 | TRBV29-1 | many | TGCAGCGTGCAACAGGGGGCTTGGACTGAAGCTTTCTTT | CSVQQGAWTEAFF
NA | TRBJ1-4 | TRBV11-2 | few | TGTGCCGGCAGCTTTAGTAGGGATGAAAAACTGTTTTTT | CAGSFSRDEKLFF
NA | TRBJ1-2 | TRBV18 | many | TGTGCCAGCTCACCACCCAACAGTCCCAATGGCTACACCTTC | CASSPPNSPNGYTF
NA | TRBJ1-5 | TRBV20-1 | many | TGCAGTGTCAGGCAGCTGAATAGCAATCAGCCCCAGCATTTT | CSVRQLNSNQPQHF
NA | TRBJ1-1 | TRBV7-2 | many | TGTGCCAGCAGCATAATCGAGGAAGCTTTCTTT | CASSIIEEAFF
NA | TRBJ1-3 | TRBV7-2 | NA | TGTGCCAGCAGCTTTGCCACAGGATCCTCTGGAAACACCATATATTTT | CASSFATGSSGNTIYF
TRBD1 | TRBJ2-3 | TRBV9 | many | TGTGCCAGCAGCGTTCAGTCAGGGGGCATTGATACGCAGTATTTT | CASSVQSGGIDTQYF
NA | TRBJ2-1 | TRBV6-5 | NA | TGTGCCAGCAAACGGGGACGAGACAGTGAGCAGTTCTTC | CASKRGRDSEQFF
TRBD1 | TRBJ2-6 | TRBV24-1 | few | TGTGCCACCAGTGACGGACAGGGCCTCTCTGGGGCCAACGTCCTGACTTTC | CATSDGQGLSGANVLTF
TRBD2 | TRBJ2-1 | TRBV6-1 | many | TGTGCCAGCAGGCTAGGACTAGCGGGCGACTACAATGAGCAGTTCTTC | CASRLGLAGDYNEQFF
NA | TRBJ2-2 | TRBV7-2 | NA | TGTGCCAGCAGCTTAGCTAGTCGAGTAGACACCGGGGAGCTGTTTTTT | CASSLASRVDTGELFF
TRBD2 | TRBJ2-3 | TRBV20-1 | many | TGCAGTGCTAGACTAGCGGGACAAACAGATACGCAGTATTTT | CSARLAGQTDTQYF
NA | TRBJ2-7 | TRBV3-1 | many | TGTGCCAGCAGCCAGGTCGGGGGCAACGGATACGAGCAGTACTTC | CASSQVGGNGYEQYF
NA | TRBJ2-5 | TRBV7-2 | many | TGTGCCAGCAGCTTGGACGGGGCGGAGACCCAGTACTTC | CASSLDGAETQYF
TRBD2 | TRBJ2-2 | TRBV7-9 | many | TGTGCCAGCAGCACCCCCCTGGGCGGTAGCGGGAGTTCCGGGGAGCTGTTTTTT | CASSTPLGGSGSSGELFF
TRBD1 | TRBJ2-5 | TRBV6-5 | many | TGTGCCAGCAGTTACGAGCGACAGGGGGAAGAGACCCAGTACTTC | CASSYERQGEETQYF
TRBD1 | TRBJ1-4 | TRBV3-1 | many | TGTGCCAGCAGCCAACGACAGGGGACCGAAAAACTGTTTTTT | CASSQRQGTEKLFF
NA | TRBJ1-1 | TRBV3-1 | many | TGTGCCAGCAGCCAATTGGGCCAGCCGAACACTGAAGCTTTCTTT | CASSQLGQPNTEAFF
TRBD2 | TRBJ2-1 | TRBV5-1 | many | TGCGCCAGCAGCTCTGGACTAGTCTTGTCCAATGAGCAGTTCTTC | CASSSGLVLSNEQFF
TRBD2 | TRBJ2-7 | TRBV4-1 | many | TGCGCCAGCAGCCAGGGCTTAGCGGGAGGGCCCGAATACGAGCAGTACTTC | CASSQGLAGGPEYEQYF
TRBD2 | TRBJ2-3 | TRBV28 | NA | TGTGCCAGCAACCTACCCGGGACTAGGAGCACAGATACGCAGTATTTT | CASNLPGTRSTDTQYF
NA | TRBJ2-5 | TRBV15 | few | TGTGCCACCAGCCCAGGGGAAGGGAGCGGCCAAGAGACCCAGTACTTC | CATSPGEGSGQETQYF
NA | TRBJ1-5 | TRBV28 | many | TGTGCCACCCTGCGGACACCGGCGCCGCCCCAGCATTTT | CATLRTPAPPQHF
NA | TRBJ2-5 | TRBV6-2/TRBV6-3 | many | TGTGCCAGCAGTGCCGGAAGGATCGACCTCCAAGAGACCCAGTACTTC | CASSAGRIDLQETQYF
NA | TRBJ1-5 | TRBV28 | few | TGTGCCAGCAGTTTATCATGGGGGCAGGTTAGCAATCAGCCCCAGCATTTT | CASSLSWGQVSNQPQHF
TRBD1 | TRBJ1-3 | TRBV7-6 | NA | TGTGCCAGCAGCTCCGGGACAGGAGGAGGAAACACCATATATTTT | CASSSGTGGGNTIYF